These 30 T cell receptor beta chains were all obtained from the same sample, sequenced in a study of CD4+ T cells in melanoma. The repertoire was sequenced with immunoSEQ multiplex PCR; TCRdb's copy has only in-frame clones and lacks some. The top ten hold more than 1.5% of the sample, which has about 140,000 clones, 80% to 95% seen once. These receptors were taken from a human donor with melanoma.

CDR3 in amino acids: CASSKTRQGAGELFF. In DNA form, the CDR3 reads TGTGCCAGCAGCAAGACCCGACAGGGAGCCGGGGAGCTGTTTTTT. The chain couples TRBV7-8 to TRBJ2-2, with 7 bases matching TRBD1. Germline values: CDR1 SGHVS, CDR2 FQNEAQ. This CDR3 region has 15 residues. J was trimmed by 6 bases and V by 5 bases; bases with no gene match: 9. Looking up the rest from reference TRBV7-8 and TRBJ2-2 gives the full variable domain: GAGVSQSPRYKVAKRGQDVALRCDPISGHVSLFWYQQALGQGPEFLTYFQNEAQLDKSGLPSDRFFAERPEGSVSTLKIQRTQQEDSAVYLCASSKTRQGAGELFFGEGSRLTVL.

This clone was seen more than once but under ten times. The chain uses TRBV30 and TRBJ2-3; D remains ambiguous. V dropped 0 bases and J dropped 2 bases, with 9 bases sitting between them. The germline V gene encodes CDR1 GTSNPN and CDR2 SVGIG (reference sequence). This CDR3 comprises 14 residues. CDR3 loop: CAWSVLLATDTQYF. For the CDR3, the DNA is TGTGCCTGGAGTGTACTGTTAGCCACAGATACGCAGTATTTT.

The chain couples TRBV7-3 to TRBJ2-2; D ambiguous. This CDR3 comprises 16 residues. Deletions cut 2 bases from V and 2 bases from J, with 12 bases between. Germline CDR1 and CDR2: SGHTA and FQGTGA. The CDR3 DNA reads TGTGCCAGCAGCTTATTGGGCTCCTCCAACACCGGGGAGCTGTTTTTT. This encodes CASSLLGSSNTGELFF.

CDR3 nucleotide sequence: TGCGCCAGCAGCTTCCGGACAGGGCCTTACAATGAGCAGTTCTTC. Its translation is CASSFRTGPYNEQFF. This chain links TRBV4-1 with TRBJ2-1; 8 bases map to TRBD1. With V trimmed by 5 bases and J by 4 bases, 7 bases remained unmatched. CDR1 and CDR2 from the germline V gene are MGHRA and YSYEKL. This CDR3 has 15 amino acids.

The chain uses TRBV5-5 and TRBJ2-6, with 7 bases that match TRBD1. Per germline, CDR1 SGHKS and CDR2 YYEKEE (reference sequence). The CDR3 has 16 residues. V was clipped by 0 bases and J by 2 bases; unmatched bases: 2. CDR3: CASSLEGATGANVLTF. For the CDR3, the DNA is TGTGCCAGCAGCTTGGAGGGGGCAACTGGGGCCAACGTCCTGACTTTC.

This clone was counted once. This chain connects TRBV5-3 to TRBJ1-2; 7 nucleotides line up with TRBD1. TRBV5-3 is known as an ORF, though its function is uncertain. The CDR3 runs to 14 residues. V trimming: 3 bases; J trimming: 7 bases; junction bases outside the gene matches: 9. The CDR3 protein is CARSYWRGPRGYTF. CDR3 sequence (DNA): TGTGCCAGAAGCTATTGGAGGGGGCCGCGTGGCTACACCTTC.

The rearrangement joins TRBV11-3 to TRBJ2-1; tentatively, D is TRBD1 (5 bases). This CDR3 has 14 residues. The V end lost 2 bases, the J end lost 7 bases, and 12 bases lay between the germline ends. The germline CDR1 and CDR2 sequences are SGHNT and YENEEA. The CDR3 region is CASSLSYRTNEQFF. The CDR3 coding sequence is TGTGCCAGCAGCTTATCCTACAGGACGAATGAGCAGTTCTTC. Full variable domain (rest looked up from reference TRBV11-3 and TRBJ2-1): EAGVVQSPRYKIIEKKQPVAFWCNPISGHNTLYWYLQNLGQGPELLIRYENEEAVDDSQLPKDRFSAERLKGVDSTLKIQPAELGDSAVYLCASSLSYRTNEQFFGPGTRLTVL.

The chain carries TRBV4-1 and TRBJ1-2; 7 bases map to TRBD1. The CDR3 length is 16 residues. Germline values: CDR1 MGHRA, CDR2 YSYEKL. Germline trimming cut 1 base from V and 6 bases from J; bases unmatched to any gene: 11. CDR3 DNA sequence: TGCGCCAGCAGCCAAGGGCCTGGACAGGCAAGCGATGGCTACACCTTC. Translation gives CASSQGPGQASDGYTF.

The genes are TRBV5-1 and TRBJ1-1, with D maybe TRBD1 (5 bases). V was trimmed by 4 bases and J by 2 bases, leaving 12 bases between them. The CDR3 totals 14 residues. Germline V gene sequence: CDR1 SGHRS, CDR2 YFSETQ. The CDR3 region is CASSEKDINTEAFF. The DNA of the CDR3 is TGCGCCAGCAGCGAAAAGGACATCAACACTGAAGCTTTCTTT.

The rearrangement uses TRBV19 and TRBJ1-5; 11 positions match TRBD1. The length of the CDR3 is 18 residues. Germline values: CDR1 LNHDA, CDR2 SQIVND (reference sequence). The trim removed 0 bases at V and 6 bases at J, leaving 10 bases unmatched. CDR3 amino acids: CASSIDLRTGGIGQPQHF. The CDR3 DNA reads as TGTGCCAGTAGTATAGATCTCCGGACAGGGGGCATTGGTCAGCCCCAGCATTTT.

J is TRBJ1-1 and V is TRBV20-1; D gene uncertain. The CDR3 extends over 10 amino acids. Trimming shortened V by 8 bases and J by 3 bases, and 7 bases separated the two germline ends. Looked up from germline, CDR1 is DFQATT and CDR2 is SNEGSKA (reference sequence). The CDR3 DNA sequence: TGCAGTTGGATTGACACTGAAGCTTTCTTT. It encodes CSWIDTEAFF.

V gene TRBV20-1 combines with J gene TRBJ1-1, with D unresolved. Trimming took 5 bases from V and 8 from J, leaving 12 bases between them. The CDR3 is 11 residues long. Germline lookup yields CDR1 DFQATT and CDR2 SNEGSKA (reference sequence). CDR3 protein: CSAVPWREAFF. Here the CDR3 DNA reads TGCAGTGCTGTCCCTTGGCGAGAAGCTTTCTTT.

In this sample, this clone turned up a few times. The genes are TRBV5-1 and TRBJ1-6; D is perhaps TRBD1 (5 bases). The CDR3 sequence is 13 residues long. Germline assignment: CDR1 SGHRS and CDR2 YFSETQ. Trimming removed 4 bases from V and 7 bases from J, with 9 bases in between. For the CDR3, the DNA is TGCGCCAGCAGCCGCGCAGGGAATTCACCCCTCCACTTT. Amino acids: CASSRAGNSPLHF.

This clone appeared a few times. This CDR3 is CASSYEGPSPTEAFF. The CDR3, as DNA: TGTGCCAGCAGCTATGAAGGACCGTCGCCCACTGAAGCTTTCTTT. This rearrangement joins TRBV5-6 to TRBJ1-1, with D hard to call. CDR3 length: 15 amino acids. V lost 3 bases, J lost 4 bases, and 16 bases lay in between. Germline V gene data show CDR1 as SGHDT and CDR2 as YYEEEE.

The table lists this clone with a few counts. The chain employs TRBV4-2 and TRBJ2-3; possibly TRBD1 or TRBD2 for D (6 bases each). The ends were cut back, 1 base at V and 4 bases at J, with 15 bases in the middle. CDR3 length: 16 amino acids. Germline CDR1 and CDR2: LGHNA and YNFKEQ. The CDR3 DNA follows: TGTGCCAGCAGCCAAGTAGTAGGAGGGGGGCCAGATACGCAGTATTTT. This sequence encodes CASSQVVGGGPDTQYF.

CDR3: CASSETSGEETQYF. The DNA of the CDR3 is TGCGCCAGCAGTGAGACTAGCGGTGAAGAGACCCAGTACTTC. This chain joins TRBV10-2 and TRBJ2-5; 8 bases fit TRBD2. The J segment lost 3 bases and the V segment lost 2 bases, leaving 2 bases of the junction unmatched. The length of the CDR3 is 14 residues. CDR1 is WSHSY, CDR2 SAAADI, per germline.

There are a few counts of this clone. This rearrangement joins TRBV29-1 to TRBJ2-7; 9 positions match TRBD1. This CDR3 is 14 amino acids long. V lost 6 bases to trimming and J lost 4 bases; unmatched junction nucleotides: 10. Germline CDR1 is SQVTM and CDR2 is ANQGSEA. DNA for the CDR3: TGCAGCGTGCTTCCAGAGGACAGGGGATACGAGCAGTACTTC. Translated, it gives CSVLPEDRGYEQYF.

The chain couples TRBV6-6 to TRBJ2-5; 11 positions agree with TRBD2. In germline, CDR1 is MNHNY, CDR2 SVGAGI (reference sequence). This CDR3 has 13 amino acids. J was trimmed by 5 bases and V by 7 bases; bases with no gene match: 3. Here the CDR3 DNA reads TGTGCCAGCATCCGGACTAGCGGGGAGACCCAGTACTTC. It codes for CASIRTSGETQYF.

The chain links TRBV28 to TRBJ1-2; 7 bases map to TRBD1. Trimming took 4 bases from V and 13 from J; bases not matched to a gene: 12. The CDR3 covers 13 residues. Per germline, CDR1 MDHEN and CDR2 SYDVKM. CDR3 loop: CASSSTGKGLRTF. CDR3 sequence (DNA): TGTGCCAGCAGTTCGACAGGGAAGGGGCTGCGCACCTTC.

This chain uses TRBV29-1 with TRBJ1-1; 9 positions agree with TRBD1. Losses at the gene ends were 3 bases for V and 11 bases for J; bases not matched to a gene: 4. Germline CDR1 and CDR2: SQVTM and ANQGSEA. The CDR3 totals 11 residues. DNA of the CDR3: TGCAGCGTTGAGAGGGACAGGGCGGCTTTCTTT. Translation: CSVERDRAAFF.

The V call is TRBV9, the J call TRBJ2-3; 12 nucleotides line up with TRBD2. CDR1 is SGDLS, CDR2 YYNGEE, per germline. The CDR3 is made up of 15 amino acids. Unmatched junction bases numbered 1, after V lost 0 bases and J lost 5 bases. The CDR3 loop is CASSVASGGVDTQYF. The CDR3 DNA follows: TGTGCCAGCAGCGTAGCTAGCGGGGGGGTAGATACGCAGTATTTT.

The V call is TRBV6-1, the J call TRBJ2-3, with a possible D match to TRBD1 (6 bases). Germline CDR1 is MNHNS and CDR2 is SASEGT. The CDR3 sequence is 15 residues long. V lost 2 bases to trimming and J lost 3 bases, with 12 bases between them. The CDR3 region is CASSELGASTDTQYF. In DNA form, the CDR3 reads TGTGCCAGCAGTGAACTGGGGGCCAGTACAGATACGCAGTATTTT.

This chain links TRBV7-9 with TRBJ2-1; 12 bases agree with TRBD2. This CDR3 has 15 residues. The germline gives CDR1 SEHNR, CDR2 FQNEAQ (reference sequence). Trimming at V came to 4 bases and at J to 12 bases, leaving 10 bases not matched to a gene. As DNA, the CDR3 is TGTGCCAGCAGCTCCTCTAGCGGGGGGGCCTTCGGGCAGTTCTTC. Protein: CASSSSSGGAFGQFF.

This clone was seen a single time. The V call is TRBV6-6, the J call TRBJ1-5, with D perhaps TRBD1 (6 bases). This CDR3 is built from 14 residues. The V and J ends lost 6 bases and 4 bases respectively, with 13 bases between them. The V gene's germline CDR1 is MNHNY and CDR2 SVGAGI (reference sequence). CDR3 region: CASSDNRANQPQHF. Written as DNA, the CDR3 is TGTGCCAGCAGCGACAACAGGGCAAATCAGCCCCAGCATTTT.

The chain combines TRBV18 with TRBJ1-5; unclear D gene. The CDR3 covers 15 residues. V was cut by 0 bases and J by 9 bases, with 15 bases left in between. The germline gives CDR1 KGHSH, CDR2 LQKENI. DNA for the CDR3: TGTGCCAGCTCACCACCCGGGTACTCCTTAGGGCCCCAGCATTTT. It specifies CASSPPGYSLGPQHF.

The V gene is TRBV7-3, the J gene TRBJ1-1, with unresolved D. The germline gives CDR1 SGHTA, CDR2 FQGTGA. V dropped 5 bases and J dropped 1 base, with 23 bases sitting between them. CDR3 size: 18 residues. The CDR3: CASSHFDFSRDTNTEAFF. As DNA, the CDR3 is TGTGCCAGCAGCCACTTTGATTTTAGCCGGGATACGAACACTGAAGCTTTCTTT.

This clone was recorded only once. CDR3 residues: CASSVTGGENYGYTF. Here the CDR3 DNA reads TGCGCCAGCAGTGTAACCGGGGGGGAAAACTATGGCTACACCTTC. The chain has TRBV10-2 and TRBJ1-2, with a weak D call TRBD1 (5 bases). Germline V CDR1 and CDR2: WSHSY, SAAADI. CDR3 size: 15 residues. With 4 bases removed from V and 2 bases from J, the gap between germline ends came to 14 bases.

V gene TRBV7-3 combines with J gene TRBJ2-3, with TRBD2 matching 8 bases. Trimming at V came to 5 bases and at J to 4 bases, leaving 8 bases not matched to a gene. Germline CDR1 SGHTA, CDR2 FQGTGA. This CDR3 contains 15 residues. The CDR3 here is CASSPRGGAPDTQYF. DNA of the CDR3: TGTGCCAGCAGCCCTCGGGGGGGCGCCCCAGATACGCAGTATTTT.

This clone was seen more than once but under ten times. V usage is TRBV4-2 and J usage is TRBJ2-7; tentative D call: TRBD2 (5 bases). This CDR3 is 18 amino acids long. The germline V gene encodes CDR1 LGHNA and CDR2 YNFKEQ. Deletions cut 1 base from V and 2 bases from J, with 21 bases between. The CDR3 nucleotides read TGTGCCAGCAGCCAAGCTAAAAGTGGACTTTCGAAGGCCTACGAGCAGTACTTC. Translation gives CASSQAKSGLSKAYEQYF.

The V and J genes are TRBV6-1 and TRBJ1-2; D unresolved. V was cut by 1 base and J by 4 bases, with 13 bases left in between. The germline V gene has CDR1 MNHNS and CDR2 SASEGT. CDR3 size: 15 residues. CDR3 coding DNA: TGTGCCAGCAGTGAAGTTCGACTCGTCCTCTATGGCTACACCTTC. Its translation is CASSEVRLVLYGYTF.